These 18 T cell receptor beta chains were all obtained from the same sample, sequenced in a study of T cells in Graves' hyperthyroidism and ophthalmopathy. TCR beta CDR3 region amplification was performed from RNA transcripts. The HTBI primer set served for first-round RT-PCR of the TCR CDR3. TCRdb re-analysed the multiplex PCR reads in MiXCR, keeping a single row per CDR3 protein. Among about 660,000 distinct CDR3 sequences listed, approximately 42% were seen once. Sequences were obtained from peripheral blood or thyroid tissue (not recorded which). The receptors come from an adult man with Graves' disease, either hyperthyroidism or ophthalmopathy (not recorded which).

CDR3 in DNA: TGTGCCAGCAGTGGTCTTTCGGGACAGGGGTTGGTTGACACCATATATTTT. Its protein is CASSGLSGQGLVDTIYF. The chain employs TRBV25-1 and TRBJ1-3, with 10 bases fitting TRBD1. The trim removed 4 bases at V and 8 bases at J, leaving 14 bases unmatched. The CDR3 runs 17 residues. CDR1 and CDR2 (germline): MGHDK, SYGVNS.

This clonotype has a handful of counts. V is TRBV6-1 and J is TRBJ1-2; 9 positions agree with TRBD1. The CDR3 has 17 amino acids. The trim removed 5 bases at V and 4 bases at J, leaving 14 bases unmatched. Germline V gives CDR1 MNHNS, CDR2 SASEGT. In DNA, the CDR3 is TGTGCCAGCAGTCCCCACAAAAATCCGGGACAGGGCTATGGCTACACCTTC. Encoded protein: CASSPHKNPGQGYGYTF.

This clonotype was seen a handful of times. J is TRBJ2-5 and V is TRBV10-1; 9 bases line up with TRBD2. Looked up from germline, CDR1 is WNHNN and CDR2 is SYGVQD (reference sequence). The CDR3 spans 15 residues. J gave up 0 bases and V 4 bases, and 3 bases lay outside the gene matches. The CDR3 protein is CASSGSSGDQETQYF. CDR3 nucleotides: TGCGCCAGCAGTGGCTCTAGCGGGGACCAAGAGACCCAGTACTTC.

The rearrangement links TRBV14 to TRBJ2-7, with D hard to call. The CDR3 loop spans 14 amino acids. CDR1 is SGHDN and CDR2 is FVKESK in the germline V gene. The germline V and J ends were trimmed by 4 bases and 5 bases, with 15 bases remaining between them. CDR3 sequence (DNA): TGTGCCAGCAGCCCCCCGACAAAGACCGACGAGCAGTACTTC. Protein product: CASSPPTKTDEQYF.

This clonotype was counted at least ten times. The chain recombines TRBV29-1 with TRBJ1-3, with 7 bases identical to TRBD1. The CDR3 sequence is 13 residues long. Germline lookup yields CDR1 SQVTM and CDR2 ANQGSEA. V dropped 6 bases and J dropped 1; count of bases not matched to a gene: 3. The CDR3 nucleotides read TGCAGCGTCCTGGACAGGTCTGGAAACACCATATATTTT. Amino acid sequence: CSVLDRSGNTIYF.

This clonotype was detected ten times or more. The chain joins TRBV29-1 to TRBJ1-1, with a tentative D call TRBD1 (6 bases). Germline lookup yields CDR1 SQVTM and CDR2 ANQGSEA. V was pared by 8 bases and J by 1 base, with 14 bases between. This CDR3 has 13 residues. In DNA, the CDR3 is TGCAGCCTTAGGGGGTTGGAGAACACTGAAGCTTTCTTT. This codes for CSLRGLENTEAFF.

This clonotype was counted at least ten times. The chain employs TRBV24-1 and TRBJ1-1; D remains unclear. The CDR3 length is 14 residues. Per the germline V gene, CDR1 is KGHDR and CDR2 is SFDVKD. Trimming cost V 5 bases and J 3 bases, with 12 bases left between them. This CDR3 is CATSAAGVDTEAFF. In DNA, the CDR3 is TGTGCCACCAGTGCGGCCGGGGTGGACACTGAAGCTTTCTTT.

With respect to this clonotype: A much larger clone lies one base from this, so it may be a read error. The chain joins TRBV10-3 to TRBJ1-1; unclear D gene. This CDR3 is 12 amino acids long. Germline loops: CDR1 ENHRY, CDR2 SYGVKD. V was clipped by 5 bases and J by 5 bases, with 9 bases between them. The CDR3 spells CAISYGRTEAFF. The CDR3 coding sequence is TGTGCCATCAGTTACGGGCGGACTGAAGCTTTCTTT.

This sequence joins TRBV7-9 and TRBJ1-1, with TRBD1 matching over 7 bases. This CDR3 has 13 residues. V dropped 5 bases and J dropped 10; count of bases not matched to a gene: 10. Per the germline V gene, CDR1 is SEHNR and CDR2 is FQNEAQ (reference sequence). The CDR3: CASSPRTGKRAFF. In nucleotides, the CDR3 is TGTGCCAGCAGCCCCAGGACAGGCAAGCGAGCTTTCTTT.

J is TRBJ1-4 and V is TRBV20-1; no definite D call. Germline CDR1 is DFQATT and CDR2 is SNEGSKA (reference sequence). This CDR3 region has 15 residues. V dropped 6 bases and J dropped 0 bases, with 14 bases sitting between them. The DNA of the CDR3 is TGCAGTGCGCTACCCTATACTCCAACTAATGAAAAACTGTTTTTT. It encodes CSALPYTPTNEKLFF.

CDR3 coding DNA: TGCAGTGCTAGAGGGGTCAACCAGGGGAACACCGGGGAGCTGTTTTTT. It yields the protein CSARGVNQGNTGELFF. The chain couples TRBV20-1 to TRBJ2-2, with D perhaps TRBD1 (5 bases). The CDR3 runs 16 residues. The V end was cut by 1 base, the J end by 1 base, with 13 bases between. CDR1 is DFQATT and CDR2 is SNEGSKA in the germline V gene (reference sequence).

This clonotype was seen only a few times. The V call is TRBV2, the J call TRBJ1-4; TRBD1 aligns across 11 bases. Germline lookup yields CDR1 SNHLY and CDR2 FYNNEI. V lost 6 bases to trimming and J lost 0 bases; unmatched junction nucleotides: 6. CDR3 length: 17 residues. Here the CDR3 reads CASSRTGGTATNEKLFF. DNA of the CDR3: TGTGCCAGCAGCCGGACAGGGGGCACCGCAACTAATGAAAAACTGTTTTTT.

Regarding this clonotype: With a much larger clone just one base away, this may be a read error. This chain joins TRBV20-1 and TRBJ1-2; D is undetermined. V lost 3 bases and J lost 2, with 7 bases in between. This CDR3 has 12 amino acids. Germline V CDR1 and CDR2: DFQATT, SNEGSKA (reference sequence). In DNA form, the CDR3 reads TGCAGTGCTAGGACAAGGAACTATGGCTACACCTTC. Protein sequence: CSARTRNYGYTF.

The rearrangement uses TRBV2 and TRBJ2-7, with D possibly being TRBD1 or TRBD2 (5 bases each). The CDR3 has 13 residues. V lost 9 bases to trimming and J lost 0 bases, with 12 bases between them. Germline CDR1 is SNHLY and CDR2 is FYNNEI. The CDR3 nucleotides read TGTGCCAGGACGGGGCGAGGCTCCTACGAGCAGTACTTC. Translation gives CARTGRGSYEQYF.

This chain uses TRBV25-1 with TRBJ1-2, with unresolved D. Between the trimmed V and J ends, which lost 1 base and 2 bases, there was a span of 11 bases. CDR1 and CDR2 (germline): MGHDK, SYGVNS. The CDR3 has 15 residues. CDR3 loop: CASSESTRPNYGYTF. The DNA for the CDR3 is TGTGCCAGCAGTGAATCCACGCGACCCAACTATGGCTACACCTTC.

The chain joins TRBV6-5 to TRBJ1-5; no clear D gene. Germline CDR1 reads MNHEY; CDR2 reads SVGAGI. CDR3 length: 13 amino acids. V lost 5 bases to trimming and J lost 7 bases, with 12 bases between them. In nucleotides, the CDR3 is TGTGCCAGCAGTGACTTGCTGGGGCAGCCCCAGCATTTT. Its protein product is CASSDLLGQPQHF.

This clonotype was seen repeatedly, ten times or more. The CDR3 DNA follows: TGCAGCGTTGCTCAGGGAAACATGAACACTGAAGCTTTCTTT. This gives the protein CSVAQGNMNTEAFF. This sequence joins TRBV29-1 and TRBJ1-1; D may be TRBD1 (5 bases). The germline V gene has CDR1 SQVTM and CDR2 ANQGSEA. The CDR3 contains 14 residues. Between the trimmed V and J ends, which lost 4 bases and 0 bases, there was a span of 12 bases.

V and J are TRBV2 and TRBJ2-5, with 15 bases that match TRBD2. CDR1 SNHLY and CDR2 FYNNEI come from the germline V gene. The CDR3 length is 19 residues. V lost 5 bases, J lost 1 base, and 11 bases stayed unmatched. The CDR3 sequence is CASSSTGTSGGNTQETQYF. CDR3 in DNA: TGTGCCAGCAGTTCAACCGGGACTAGCGGGGGGAACACCCAAGAGACCCAGTACTTC. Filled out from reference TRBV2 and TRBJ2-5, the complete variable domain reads EPEVTQTPSHQVTQMGQEVILRCVPISNHLYFYWYRQILGQKVEFLVSFYNNEISEKSEIFDDQFSVERPDGSNFTLKIRSTKLEDSAMYFCASSSTGTSGGNTQETQYFGPGTRLLVL.